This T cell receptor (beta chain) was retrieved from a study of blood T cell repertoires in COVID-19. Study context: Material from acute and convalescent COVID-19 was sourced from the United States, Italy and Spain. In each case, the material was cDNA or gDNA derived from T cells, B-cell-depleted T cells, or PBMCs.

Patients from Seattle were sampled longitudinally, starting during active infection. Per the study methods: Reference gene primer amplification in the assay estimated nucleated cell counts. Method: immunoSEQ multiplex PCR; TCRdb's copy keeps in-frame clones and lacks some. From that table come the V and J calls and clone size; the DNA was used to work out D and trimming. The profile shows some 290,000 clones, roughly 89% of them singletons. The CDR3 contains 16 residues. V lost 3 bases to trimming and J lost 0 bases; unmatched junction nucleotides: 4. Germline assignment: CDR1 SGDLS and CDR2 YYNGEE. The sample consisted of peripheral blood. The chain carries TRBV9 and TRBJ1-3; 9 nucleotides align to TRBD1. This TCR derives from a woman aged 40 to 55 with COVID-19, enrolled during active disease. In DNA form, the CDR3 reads TGTGCCAGCAGCGGATCGACAGGGGGCTCTGGAAACACCATATATTTT. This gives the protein CASSGSTGGSGNTIYF.